The T cell receptor (beta chain) under discussion was sequenced for a study of early T cells in non-severe SARS-CoV-2 infection (dated by TCRdb to 2020 to 2022). Notes on the research overall: Because TCR sequencing was done on bulk RNA from unsorted whole blood, the alpha and beta chains could not be paired.

With respect to this clonotype: No antigen is known for it. The sample holds no much larger clone one base away, and base qualities are not on file.

The germline V gene supplies CDR1 SNHLY and CDR2 FYNNEI. From the cysteine up to the phenylalanine, the CDR3 has a length of 14 residues. Left in the record is the CDR3 DNA by itself, 42 bases read in frame from the first base. Trimming leaves V shorter by 2 bases and J shorter by 7 bases, with the junction holding 6 bases beyond the gene matches. Overall study results and their limits: VDJdb matching was skewed toward anti-spike CD8 responses and likely underestimated virus-specific expansions, missing private and CD4 specificities.

This was a case-control study nested in a cohort of healthcare workers in London, UK, who had nasopharyngeal swab PCR tests and blood samples taken every week. Healthcare workers were recruited between 23 and 31 March 2020, during the week of the UK lockdown, and were followed weekly for up to roughly 16 weeks. The library was generated by 5' RACE. The instrument was a NextSeq 500. To correct for sequencing error and PCR bias, the TCR library protocol tagged individual cDNA molecules with unique molecular identifiers. TCR alpha and beta chains were both sequenced, and the abundances of alpha and beta sequences in each sample were closely correlated with each other. Turning to the authors' computational methods: Decombinator V4 was used to perform V gene, J gene and CDR3 annotation of TCR sequences. Expanded TCRs were defined as changing significantly between any two time points under a Poisson model with p below 0.0001. TCR abundances were normalised to the total number of TCRs sequenced per sample and expressed as counts per million. TRAV1-2 paired with TRAJ12, TRAJ20 or TRAJ33 defined MAIT TCRs, while TRAV10 paired with TRAJ18 defined iNKT TCRs. VDJdb, accessed 1 November 2021, was searched for CMV, EBV and SARS-CoV-2 annotated TCRs, excluding TCRs annotated for multiple antigens. TCRdb reran the public reads through fastp at Q25 and MiXCR, keeping productive beta chains. A single entry per CDR3 protein holds the most common genes and DNA from its merged rows. The V and J calls were determined by TCRdb, not by the authors. This sample lists roughly 80,000 distinct CDR3 sequences; over 9% were detected once. The ten largest clones represent around 13% of the sample.

Here the chain combines TRBV2 and TRBJ1-2; 8 central bases correspond to TRBD1. This clonotype originated in an adult who was a healthcare worker with PCR-confirmed SARS-CoV-2 infection or an uninfected control (not recorded which). The specimen was whole blood, collected at baseline. The CDR3 region has the sequence CASSETQGGGGYTF. The nucleotide sequence reads as follows: TGTGCCAGCAGTGAAACACAGGGGGGTGGTGGCTACACCTTC.